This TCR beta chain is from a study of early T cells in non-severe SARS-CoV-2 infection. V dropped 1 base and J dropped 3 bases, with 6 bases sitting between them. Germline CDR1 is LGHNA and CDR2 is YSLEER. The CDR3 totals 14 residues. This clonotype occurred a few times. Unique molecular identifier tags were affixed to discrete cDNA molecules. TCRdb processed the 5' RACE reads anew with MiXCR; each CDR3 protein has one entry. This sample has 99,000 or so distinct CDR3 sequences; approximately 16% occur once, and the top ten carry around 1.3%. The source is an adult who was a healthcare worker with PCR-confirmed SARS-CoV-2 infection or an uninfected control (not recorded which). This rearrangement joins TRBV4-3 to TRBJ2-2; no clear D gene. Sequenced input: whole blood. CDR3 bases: TGCGCCAGCAGCCAAGGGCAGTACACCGGGGAGCTGTTTTTT. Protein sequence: CASSQGQYTGELFF.